Sequencing of this T cell receptor (beta chain) was carried out in a study of blood T cell repertoires in COVID-19. Repertoires were generated with immunoSEQ multiplex PCR, while TCRdb's copy carries only in-frame clones and drops some. Of some 350,000 clones detected, around 87% appear once; the ten largest clones hold approximately 5.3%. This clone was seen a single time. The V gene end was trimmed by 7 bases and the J gene end by 9 bases; junction bases not matched to a gene: 6. In germline, CDR1 is MNHEY, CDR2 SVGEGT. The CDR3 runs 14 residues. Sequencing used PBMCs or T cells enriched from blood (not recorded which). The TCR comes from a woman aged 25-40 years who had recovered from COVID-19. The rearrangement uses TRBV6-2 or TRBV6-3 and TRBJ2-1, with 13 bases that match TRBD2. This chain's CDR3 is CASNPRTSGGEQFF. The DNA of the CDR3 is TGTGCCAGCAACCCAAGGACTAGCGGGGGTGAGCAGTTCTTC.